Below are 30 T cell receptor beta chains sequenced from a single sample in a study of Ad26.COV2.S vaccination and SARS-CoV-2 variants. Treatment specified: roughly 18 received Ad26.COV2.S at low or high dose, single or two shots; 5 received placebo; per-sample allocation not given. Sampling was done on day 63 after the first vaccine or placebo injection. TCRdb's table, derived via immunoSEQ multiplex PCR, lists solely in-frame clones and lacks some. The profile shows 400,000 to 450,000 clones, 90% of them singletons. The sample was peripheral blood, taken in a trial of Ad26.COV2.S vaccine versus placebo. The receptors stem from a person aged 18-65 years who received the Ad26.COV2.S COVID-19 vaccine or a placebo.

The chain has TRBV5-5 and TRBJ2-6; 9 bases line up with TRBD2. CDR3 size: 17 residues. Trimming removed 2 bases from V and 0 bases from J; junction bases left unmatched: 3. Germline CDR1 reads SGHKS; CDR2 reads YYEKEE (reference sequence). Here the CDR3 reads CASSFSGSNSGANVLTF. The DNA of the CDR3 is TGTGCCAGCAGCTTTAGCGGGAGCAACTCTGGGGCCAACGTCCTGACTTTC.

This clone is a singleton in its sample. The chain is built from TRBV7-2 and TRBJ1-1; D remains ambiguous. Trimming took 0 bases from V and 1 from J, leaving 9 bases between them. CDR3 length equals 15 residues. Germline V gene data show CDR1 as SGHTA and CDR2 as FQGNSA. Written as DNA, the CDR3 is TGTGCCAGCAGCTTAGCGGGCGGAAAGAACACTGAAGCTTTCTTT. Translating gives CASSLAGGKNTEAFF.

The gene calls are TRBV18 and TRBJ1-1; TRBD1 agrees at 9 bases. This CDR3 has 17 amino acids. The germline V gene encodes CDR1 KGHSH and CDR2 LQKENI. With 0 bases clipped from V and 5 bases from J, the junction kept 10 bases outside the gene matches. CDR3 coding DNA: TGTGCCAGCTCACCACCGGGACAGGGAGGGCACGGGACTGAAGCTTTCTTT. It yields the protein CASSPPGQGGHGTEAFF.

This chain connects TRBV9 to TRBJ1-3; D may be TRBD1 (6 bases). The CDR3 sequence is 14 residues long. Germline V lookup: CDR1 SGDLS, CDR2 YYNGEE. V lost 2 bases and J lost 4, with 10 bases in between. The CDR3 reads CASSVNGQGNTIYF. CDR3 DNA: TGTGCCAGCAGCGTGAACGGACAGGGAAACACCATATATTTT.

This clone was observed once. This sequence joins TRBV28 and TRBJ2-3, with 13 bases that match TRBD2. In germline, CDR1 is MDHEN, CDR2 SYDVKM. V lost 5 bases to trimming and J lost 6 bases; unmatched junction nucleotides: 14. This CDR3 has 18 residues. CDR3 sequence: CASSPVTSGRRGGDTQYF. In DNA form, the CDR3 reads TGTGCCAGCAGTCCCGTGACTAGCGGGAGGAGGGGGGGTGATACGCAGTATTTT. The entire variable domain, with the rest obtained from reference TRBV28 and TRBJ2-3, is as follows: DVKVTQSSRYLVKRTGEKVFLECVQDMDHENMFWYRQDPGLGLRLIYFSYDVKMKEKGDIPEGYSVSREKKERFSLILESASTNQTSMYLCASSPVTSGRRGGDTQYFGPGTRLTVL.

This sequence joins TRBV7-9 and TRBJ1-6, with D unclear. The length of the CDR3 is 16 residues. The germline gives CDR1 SEHNR, CDR2 FQNEAQ (reference sequence). V lost 1 base and J 7 bases, leaving 14 bases between the germline ends. The CDR3 DNA sequence: TGTGCCAGCAGCTTAGAAGGATTTCCGGGAAATTCACCCCTCCACTTT. Protein sequence: CASSLEGFPGNSPLHF. Together with reference TRBV7-9 and TRBJ1-6, the CDR3 gives the full variable domain: DTGVSQNPRHKITKRGQNVTFRCDPISEHNRLYWYRQTLGQGPEFLTYFQNEAQLEKSRLLSDRFSAERPKGSFSTLEIQRTEQGDSAMYLCASSLEGFPGNSPLHFGNGTRLTVT.

The V call is TRBV27, the J call TRBJ2-3; maybe TRBD2 (5 bases). Germline V gene lookup returns CDR1 MNHEY and CDR2 SMNVEV (reference sequence). The CDR3 loop spans 15 amino acids. V was pared by 3 bases and J by 1 base, with 11 bases between. The CDR3 is CASSFVGAGTDTQYF. DNA for the CDR3: TGTGCCAGCAGTTTTGTGGGAGCGGGCACAGATACGCAGTATTTT.

The chain joins TRBV4-1 to TRBJ1-1; D gene ambiguous. The V end was cut by 2 bases, the J end by 0 bases, with 7 bases between. The CDR3 has 14 amino acids. Germline CDR1 reads MGHRA; CDR2 reads YSYEKL. The CDR3 bases are TGCGCCAGCAGCCAACACAGCGTGAACACTGAAGCTTTCTTT. Its protein is CASSQHSVNTEAFF.

V usage is TRBV28 and J usage is TRBJ2-5; 8 nucleotides match TRBD2. The CDR3 extends over 15 amino acids. Germline values: CDR1 MDHEN, CDR2 SYDVKM. V shed 6 bases, J shed 0 bases, and the junction held 6 bases outside the gene matches. CDR3 bases: TGTGCCAGCAGATTAGCGGGGTCGTACCAAGAGACCCAGTACTTC. This translates into CASRLAGSYQETQYF. Looking up the rest from reference TRBV28 and TRBJ2-5 gives the full variable domain: DVKVTQSSRYLVKRTGEKVFLECVQDMDHENMFWYRQDPGLGLRLIYFSYDVKMKEKGDIPEGYSVSREKKERFSLILESASTNQTSMYLCASRLAGSYQETQYFGPGTRLLVL.

This chain connects TRBV19 to TRBJ2-7; D ambiguous. The CDR3 consists of 13 residues. V gave up 2 bases and J gave up 3 bases, with 8 bases separating them. In germline, CDR1 is LNHDA, CDR2 SQIVND (reference sequence). As DNA, the CDR3 is TGTGCCAGTAGTATAATCGACGGCTACGAGCAGTACTTC. It translates to CASSIIDGYEQYF.

This chain uses TRBV25-1 with TRBJ1-1; D call uncertain. Trimming stripped 3 bases from V and 2 bases from J, with 10 bases between. The CDR3 totals 14 residues. Looked up from germline, CDR1 is MGHDK and CDR2 is SYGVNS. The CDR3 spells CASSDSTGNTEAFF. In DNA form, the CDR3 reads TGTGCCAGCAGTGATTCGACTGGTAACACTGAAGCTTTCTTT.

The J gene is TRBJ1-2, the V gene TRBV2; no firm D call. In germline, CDR1 is SNHLY, CDR2 FYNNEI. This CDR3 is built from 12 residues. The V end was cut by 5 bases, the J end by 13 bases, with 17 bases between. The CDR3 DNA follows: TGTGCCAGCAGTCCCGACGGGCCGATTCGCACCTTC. This codes for CASSPDGPIRTF.

This clone has just a few counts. This sequence joins TRBV5-1 and TRBJ2-2, with a weak D call TRBD1 (6 bases). The V gene's germline CDR1 is SGHRS and CDR2 YFSETQ. The CDR3 is 15 residues long. Trimming took off 3 bases at V and 1 base at J, with 10 bases between the two ends. DNA of the CDR3: TGCGCCAGCAGCTCCGGGACACGGAACACCGGGGAGCTGTTTTTT. This gives the protein CASSSGTRNTGELFF.

The rearrangement uses TRBV3-1 (or the pseudogene TRBV3-2) and TRBJ2-7; 7 bases are shared with TRBD2. V dropped 4 bases and J dropped 2; count of bases not matched to a gene: 8. This CDR3 contains 15 residues. Germline V gives CDR1 LGHDT, CDR2 YNNKEL (reference sequence). The CDR3 DNA reads TGTGCCAGCAGCCCTGTACTAGCGCGTACCTACGAGCAGTACTTC. Translated, it gives CASSPVLARTYEQYF.

This clone was counted a few times. This chain connects TRBV28 to TRBJ1-5, with D uncertain. This CDR3 contains 16 residues. Germline V gene sequence: CDR1 MDHEN, CDR2 SYDVKM. V was shortened by 0 bases and J by 2 bases, with 11 bases between the two germline ends. CDR3 sequence reads: CASSLWGRSGNQPQHF. The DNA for the CDR3 is TGTGCCAGCAGTTTATGGGGAAGGAGCGGCAATCAGCCCCAGCATTTT.

V gene TRBV7-8 combines with J gene TRBJ2-7; the D gene is possibly TRBD2 (5 bases). The CDR3 consists of 16 residues. CDR1 is SGHVS, CDR2 FQNEAQ, per germline. The V end lost 4 bases, the J end lost 6 bases, and 22 bases lay between the germline ends. In DNA, the CDR3 is TGTGCCAGCAGCTCCCGGGCAAGTGGGAGTACTTTCGAGCAGTACTTC. It specifies CASSSRASGSTFEQYF.

V usage is TRBV6-6 and J usage is TRBJ2-7; 11 bases map to TRBD2. Per the germline V gene, CDR1 is MNHNY and CDR2 is SVGAGI (reference sequence). The CDR3 contains 16 residues. Trimming took 2 bases from V and 2 from J; bases not matched to a gene: 5. DNA of the CDR3: TGTGCCAGCAGTTACCCCGGGACTAGCGGAACCTACGAGCAGTACTTC. Translated, it gives CASSYPGTSGTYEQYF.

J is TRBJ2-7 and V is TRBV18; D possibly corresponds to TRBD2 (5 bases). Germline V gene lookup returns CDR1 KGHSH and CDR2 LQKENI. V was trimmed by 0 bases and J by 2 bases, leaving 8 bases between them. This CDR3 spans 14 amino acids. The DNA of the CDR3 is TGTGCCAGCTCACCACCTTCTAGCCCCTACGAGCAGTACTTC. This sequence encodes CASSPPSSPYEQYF.

Here the CDR3 reads CASSLGPVMNTEAFF. Written as DNA, the CDR3 is TGCGCCAGCAGCTTGGGACCAGTAATGAACACTGAAGCTTTCTTT. The chain is built from TRBV5-1 and TRBJ1-1; D gene unclear. The germline V gene has CDR1 SGHRS and CDR2 YFSETQ. V lost 0 bases, J lost 0 bases, and 9 bases lay in between. This CDR3 is built from 15 residues.

This sequence joins TRBV27 and TRBJ2-2; D is ambiguous. CDR1 and CDR2 from the germline V gene are MNHEY and SMNVEV (reference sequence). The V gene lost 2 bases and the J gene lost 6 bases, with 10 bases spanning the gap. The CDR3 consists of 14 residues. The DNA for the CDR3 is TGTGCCAGCAGTTTAATCCCCTTGGCCGGGGAGCTGTTTTTT. This encodes CASSLIPLAGELFF.

This chain links TRBV4-2 with TRBJ2-3; TRBD2 matches at 9 bases. Trimming cost V 0 bases and J 4 bases; bases outside gene matches: 11. Germline CDR1 is LGHNA and CDR2 is YNFKEQ. The CDR3 consists of 18 residues. CDR3 in amino acids: CASSQDGLAGLAPDTQYF. The CDR3 DNA is TGTGCCAGCAGCCAAGACGGTCTAGCGGGATTAGCGCCAGATACGCAGTATTTT.

The chain employs TRBV5-1 and TRBJ2-7; 8 bases align to TRBD1. There are 15 residues in the CDR3. CDR1 SGHRS and CDR2 YFSETQ come from the germline V gene. The V gene end was trimmed by 5 bases and the J gene end by 0 bases; junction bases not matched to a gene: 7. The CDR3 loop reads CASSHGTGNSYEQYF. CDR3 DNA: TGCGCCAGCAGTCACGGGACAGGAAACTCCTACGAGCAGTACTTC.

The chain has TRBV7-8 and TRBJ2-1; 7 nucleotides align to TRBD2. The CDR3 consists of 16 residues. Germline-derived CDR1 and CDR2 are SGHVS and FQNEAQ. After removal of 2 bases from V and 3 bases from J, the junction contained 7 bases not matched to a gene. The CDR3 region is CASSLRTRLNYNEQFF. As DNA, the CDR3 is TGTGCCAGCAGCTTAAGGACTAGGTTAAACTACAATGAGCAGTTCTTC.

The chain recombines TRBV29-1 with TRBJ2-3, with 7 bases fitting TRBD1. The CDR3 covers 16 residues. The V and J ends lost 5 bases and 0 bases, in that order; junction bases with no gene match: 11. CDR1 and CDR2 from the germline V gene are SQVTM and ANQGSEA. The DNA for the CDR3 is TGCAGCGTTATGTCCCCGGGACAGCTTAGCACAGATACGCAGTATTTT. This translates into CSVMSPGQLSTDTQYF.

This chain connects TRBV19 to TRBJ2-7; no clear D. Germline V CDR1 and CDR2: LNHDA, SQIVND (reference sequence). Deletions cut 2 bases from V and 5 bases from J, with 7 bases between. The CDR3 is made up of 12 amino acids. The CDR3 coding sequence is TGTGCCAGTAGTATACGGCAGGACGAGCAGTACTTC. It specifies CASSIRQDEQYF.

Notes on this clone: Other DNA sequences in this sample translate to the same CDR3. This chain joins TRBV27 and TRBJ2-1; perhaps D is TRBD1 or TRBD2 (6 bases each). There are 17 residues in the CDR3. Germline loops: CDR1 MNHEY, CDR2 SMNVEV (reference sequence). Trimming took off 2 bases at V and 0 bases at J, with 14 bases between the two ends. CDR3 sequence reads: CASSLGGGPSSYNEQFF. Here the CDR3 DNA reads TGTGCCAGCAGTTTAGGAGGGGGACCGAGCTCCTACAATGAGCAGTTCTTC.

This sequence joins TRBV7-2 and TRBJ2-6, with D possibly matching TRBD1 (5 bases). There are 19 residues in the CDR3. Deletions cut 2 bases from V and 4 bases from J, with 21 bases between. Per the germline V gene, CDR1 is SGHTA and CDR2 is FQGNSA. CDR3 DNA: TGTGCCAGCAGCTTATTCGCGTCGACCCAGACAGCGGGGGCCAACGTCCTGACTTTC. Its translation: CASSLFASTQTAGANVLTF.

This clone showed up just once. The chain links TRBV3-1 (or the pseudogene TRBV3-2) to TRBJ1-4; 9 bases fit TRBD1. Germline lookup yields CDR1 LGHDT and CDR2 YNNKEL (reference sequence). This CDR3 is 16 amino acids long. Trimming cost V 9 bases and J 7 bases; bases outside gene matches: 15. The CDR3 protein is CASFRDRVTPSEKLFF. In DNA, the CDR3 is TGTGCCAGTTTCCGGGACAGGGTAACTCCGAGTGAAAAACTGTTTTTT.

CDR3 region: CASSRVGTLLTDTQYF. The CDR3 nucleotides read TGTGCCAGCAGCCGAGTCGGGACTCTCCTCACAGATACGCAGTATTTT. V is TRBV5-4 and J is TRBJ2-3; D may be TRBD2 (6 bases). The CDR3 is 16 amino acids. Germline CDR1 is SGHNT and CDR2 is YYREEE (reference sequence). V shed 4 bases and J shed 2 bases, with 17 bases lying between them.

CDR3 amino acids: CASSLEGEQFF. The CDR3 DNA is TGTGCCAGCAGCTTAGAGGGTGAGCAGTTCTTC. The J gene is TRBJ2-1, the V gene TRBV7-8; no clear D gene. The CDR3 consists of 11 residues. Germline-derived CDR1 and CDR2 are SGHVS and FQNEAQ. The V gene lost 1 base and the J gene lost 9 bases, with 4 bases spanning the gap.